This T cell receptor beta chain was recovered during a study of T-cell reconstitution after alpha-beta-depleted transplantation in children. This clonotype was counted only a few times. A TCRbeta library incorporating unique molecular identifiers was prepared. TCRdb itself ran the PCR reads through MiXCR, one entry per CDR3 protein. The sample has over 400,000 distinct CDR3 sequences, approximately 12% seen once. V shed 6 bases and J 1 base; nucleotides not matched to a gene: 7. There are 16 residues in the CDR3. The germline V gene encodes CDR1 MNHEY and CDR2 SVGAGI. J is TRBJ2-3 and V is TRBV6-5; 10 bases align to TRBD2. This TCR came from a human donor who donated a stem cell graft to a child with combined immunodeficiency. The source was PBMCs from the stem cell graft donor, collected from the stem cell graft. The CDR3 spells CASRSSGTSGTDTQYF. The CDR3 coding sequence is TGTGCCAGCAGATCCTCCGGGACTAGCGGCACAGATACGCAGTATTTT.